The 9 T cell receptor beta chains below all came from one sample that was sequenced in a study of cytomegalovirus exposure and HLA in healthy donors. PCR employed 60 Vbeta and 13 Jbeta primers. Assay used: immunoSEQ multiplex PCR; TCRdb lists only in-frame clones, some missing. The repertoire holds over 60,000 clones, with about 78% as singletons. The sample consisted of PBMCs. The origin of the receptors is a man between 18 and 29 years old in good health and CMV-seronegative.

The genes are TRBV25-1 and TRBJ2-5; TRBD2 matches at 7 bases. Germline V CDR1 and CDR2: MGHDK, SYGVNS. V shed 1 base, J shed 4 bases, and the junction held 3 bases outside the gene matches. This CDR3 spans 14 amino acids. CDR3 residues: CASSEWTGGETQYF. The CDR3 DNA is TGTGCCAGCAGTGAATGGACGGGGGGAGAGACCCAGTACTTC. Based on the CDR3 plus reference TRBV25-1 and TRBJ2-5, the full variable domain is EADIYQTPRYLVIGTGKKITLECSQTMGHDKMYWYQQDPGMELHLIHYSYGVNSTEKGDLSSESTVSRIRTEHFPLTLESARPSHTSQYLCASSEWTGGETQYFGPGTRLLVL.

CDR3 sequence (DNA): TGTGCCAGCAGCTCTGGAGAGGATCCCCCCCTGCATACGCAGTATTTT. Encoded protein: CASSSGEDPPLHTQYF. V gene TRBV7-6 combines with J gene TRBJ2-3; D is undetermined. The CDR3 has 16 amino acids. Trimming took 4 bases from V and 7 from J, leaving 21 bases between them. Germline V lookup: CDR1 SGHVS, CDR2 FNYEAQ.

The V call is TRBV30, the J call TRBJ2-1, with 7 nucleotides matching TRBD1. Trimming removed 5 bases from V and 2 bases from J; junction bases left unmatched: 6. This CDR3 has 14 residues. CDR1 and CDR2 from the germline V gene are GTSNPN and SVGIG (reference sequence). The CDR3 here is CAWETGTAYNEQFF. CDR3 sequence (DNA): TGTGCCTGGGAAACCGGGACAGCCTACAATGAGCAGTTCTTC.

The chain recombines TRBV5-4 with TRBJ2-3; TRBD2 matches at 9 bases. J lost 2 bases, V lost 0 bases, and 1 base had no gene match. The CDR3 length is 15 residues. In germline, CDR1 is SGHNT, CDR2 YYREEE (reference sequence). The CDR3 DNA sequence: TGTGCCAGCAGCTTGGCGGGACTAGCCACAGATACGCAGTATTTT. Amino acids: CASSLAGLATDTQYF.

The chain combines TRBV5-1 with TRBJ1-1, with D possibly being TRBD1 (6 bases). The length of the CDR3 is 17 residues. Between the trimmed V and J ends, which lost 4 bases and 6 bases, there was a span of 25 bases. The germline gives CDR1 SGHRS, CDR2 YFSETQ. The CDR3 spells CASSPTTGWGTAAEAFF. CDR3 nucleotides: TGCGCCAGCAGCCCGACGACAGGTTGGGGAACAGCGGCTGAAGCTTTCTTT.

This clone has only a few counts. V usage is TRBV7-9 and J usage is TRBJ2-7; the match to TRBD1 covers 12 bases. The CDR3 is 16 amino acids. Germline assignment: CDR1 SEHNR and CDR2 FQNEAQ (reference sequence). The trim removed 5 bases at V and 4 bases at J, leaving 9 bases unmatched. In DNA, the CDR3 is TGTGCCAGCAGCCCATCCCTGGGACAGGGGGCTTACGAGCAGTACTTC. It specifies CASSPSLGQGAYEQYF.

The V and J genes are TRBV4-3 and TRBJ2-3, with 8 bases fitting TRBD2. With 3 bases clipped from V and 5 bases from J, the junction kept 13 bases outside the gene matches. The germline V gene encodes CDR1 LGHNA and CDR2 YSLEER. CDR3 length: 17 amino acids. The CDR3 region has the DNA TGCGCCAGCAGCCAGGGTGCGGGGCGGGGGGCCGGAGATACGCAGTATTTT. This sequence encodes CASSQGAGRGAGDTQYF.

The gene calls are TRBV5-5 and TRBJ2-3; TRBD1 matches 8 bases. The germline CDR1 and CDR2 sequences are SGHKS and YYEKEE (reference sequence). V shed 2 bases, J shed 5 bases, and the junction held 7 bases outside the gene matches. This CDR3 region has 15 residues. The CDR3 sequence is CASSLVQGAGDTQYF. In nucleotides, the CDR3 is TGTGCCAGCAGCTTAGTCCAGGGGGCCGGAGATACGCAGTATTTT. Full variable domain (rest looked up from reference TRBV5-5 and TRBJ2-3): DAGVTQSPTHLIKTRGQQVTLRCSPISGHKSVSWYQQVLGQGPQFIFQYYEKEERGRGNFPDRFSARQFPNYSSELNVNALLLGDSALYLCASSLVQGAGDTQYFGPGTRLTVL.

This rearrangement joins TRBV5-4 to TRBJ1-2; 8 nucleotides agree with TRBD1. The V segment lost 0 bases and the J segment 8 bases; nucleotides outside the gene matches: 9. The germline CDR1 and CDR2 sequences are SGHNT and YYREEE (reference sequence). CDR3 length equals 15 residues. CDR3 DNA: TGTGCCAGCAGCTTGGCCAGACAGGGGAATGGCGGCTACACCTTC. Translation gives CASSLARQGNGGYTF.